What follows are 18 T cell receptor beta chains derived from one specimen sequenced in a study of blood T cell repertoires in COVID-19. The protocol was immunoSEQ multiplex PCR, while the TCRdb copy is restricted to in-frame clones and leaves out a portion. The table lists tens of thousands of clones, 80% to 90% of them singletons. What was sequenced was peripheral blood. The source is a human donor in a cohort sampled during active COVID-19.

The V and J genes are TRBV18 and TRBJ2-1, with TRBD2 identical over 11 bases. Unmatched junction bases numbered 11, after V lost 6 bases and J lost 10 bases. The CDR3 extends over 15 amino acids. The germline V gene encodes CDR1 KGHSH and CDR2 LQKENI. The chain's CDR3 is CASSPSGGLVKEQFF. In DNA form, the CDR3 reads TGTGCCAGCTCCCCTAGCGGGGGGCTTGTGAAGGAGCAGTTCTTC.

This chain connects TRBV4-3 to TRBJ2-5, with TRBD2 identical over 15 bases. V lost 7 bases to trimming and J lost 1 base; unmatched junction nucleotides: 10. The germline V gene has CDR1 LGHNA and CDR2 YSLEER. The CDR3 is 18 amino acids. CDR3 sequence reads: CASTYGRTSGGGQETQYF. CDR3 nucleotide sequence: TGCGCCAGCACCTATGGAAGGACTAGCGGGGGGGGCCAAGAGACCCAGTACTTC.

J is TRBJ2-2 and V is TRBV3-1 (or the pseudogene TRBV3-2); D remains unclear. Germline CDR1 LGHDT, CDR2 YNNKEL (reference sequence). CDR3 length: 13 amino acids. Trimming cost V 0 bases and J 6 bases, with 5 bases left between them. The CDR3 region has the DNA TGTGCCAGCAGCCAAGACGAGGCCGGGGAGCTGTTTTTT. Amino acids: CASSQDEAGELFF.

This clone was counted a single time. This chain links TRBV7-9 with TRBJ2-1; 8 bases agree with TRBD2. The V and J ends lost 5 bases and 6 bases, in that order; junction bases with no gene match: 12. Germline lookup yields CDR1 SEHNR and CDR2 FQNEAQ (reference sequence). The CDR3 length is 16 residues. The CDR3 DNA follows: TGTGCCAGCAGCCCCTATGGAGCGGGAGTAGGCAATGAGCAGTTCTTC. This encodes CASSPYGAGVGNEQFF.

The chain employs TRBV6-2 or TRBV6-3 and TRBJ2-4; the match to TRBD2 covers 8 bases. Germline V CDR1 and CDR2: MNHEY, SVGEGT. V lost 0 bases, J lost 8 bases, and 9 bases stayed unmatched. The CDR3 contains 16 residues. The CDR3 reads CASSYSSGGRLDIQYF. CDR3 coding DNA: TGTGCCAGCAGTTACTCATCGGGAGGGCGTTTGGACATTCAGTACTTC.

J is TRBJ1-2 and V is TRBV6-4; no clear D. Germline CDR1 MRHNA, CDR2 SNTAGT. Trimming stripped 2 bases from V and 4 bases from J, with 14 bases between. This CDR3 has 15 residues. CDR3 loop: CASSDPAVPGYGYTF. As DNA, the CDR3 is TGTGCCAGCAGTGACCCGGCGGTTCCGGGCTATGGCTACACCTTC.

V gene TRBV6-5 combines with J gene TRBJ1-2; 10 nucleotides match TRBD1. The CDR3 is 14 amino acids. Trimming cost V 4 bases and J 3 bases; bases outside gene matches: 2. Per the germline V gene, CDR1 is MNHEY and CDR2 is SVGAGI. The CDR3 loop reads CASSSGQGDYGYTF. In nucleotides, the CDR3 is TGTGCCAGCAGTTCCGGACAGGGGGACTATGGCTACACCTTC.

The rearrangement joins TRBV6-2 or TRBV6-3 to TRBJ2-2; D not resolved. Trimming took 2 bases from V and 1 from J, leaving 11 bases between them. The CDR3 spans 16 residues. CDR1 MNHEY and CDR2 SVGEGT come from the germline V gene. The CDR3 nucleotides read TGTGCCAGCAGTTACGATCCGGTTCAGAACACCGGGGAGCTGTTTTTT. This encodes CASSYDPVQNTGELFF.

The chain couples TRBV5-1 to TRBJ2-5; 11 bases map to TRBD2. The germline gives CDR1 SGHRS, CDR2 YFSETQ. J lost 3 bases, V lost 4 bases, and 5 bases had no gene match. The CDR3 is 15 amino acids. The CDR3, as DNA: TGCGCCAGCAGCCCGGGACTAGCGGAAAAAGAGACCCAGTACTTC. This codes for CASSPGLAEKETQYF.

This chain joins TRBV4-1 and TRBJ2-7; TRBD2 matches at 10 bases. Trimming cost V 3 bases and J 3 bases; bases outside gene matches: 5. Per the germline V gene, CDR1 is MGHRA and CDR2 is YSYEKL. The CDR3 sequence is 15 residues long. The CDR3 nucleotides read TGCGCCAGCAGCCATACGGGACTAGCGATCTACGAGCAGTACTTC. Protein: CASSHTGLAIYEQYF.

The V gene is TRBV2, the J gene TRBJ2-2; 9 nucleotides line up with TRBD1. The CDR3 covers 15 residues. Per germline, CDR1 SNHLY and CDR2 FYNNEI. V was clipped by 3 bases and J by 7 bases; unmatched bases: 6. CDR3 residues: CASSDRDRDGGELFF. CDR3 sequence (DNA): TGTGCCAGCAGTGACCGGGACAGGGATGGCGGGGAGCTGTTTTTT.

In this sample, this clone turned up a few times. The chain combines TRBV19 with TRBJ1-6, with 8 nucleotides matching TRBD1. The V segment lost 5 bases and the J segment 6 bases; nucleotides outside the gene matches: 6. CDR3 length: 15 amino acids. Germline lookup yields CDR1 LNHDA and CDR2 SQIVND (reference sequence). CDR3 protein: CASSGTGTLNSPLHF. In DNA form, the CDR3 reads TGTGCCAGTAGTGGGACAGGAACGCTTAATTCACCCCTCCACTTT. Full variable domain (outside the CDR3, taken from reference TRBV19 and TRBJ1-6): DGGITQSPKYLFRKEGQNVTLSCEQNLNHDAMYWYRQDPGQGLRLIYYSQIVNDFQKGDIAEGYSVSREKKESFPLTVTSAQKNPTAFYLCASSGTGTLNSPLHFGNGTRLTVT.

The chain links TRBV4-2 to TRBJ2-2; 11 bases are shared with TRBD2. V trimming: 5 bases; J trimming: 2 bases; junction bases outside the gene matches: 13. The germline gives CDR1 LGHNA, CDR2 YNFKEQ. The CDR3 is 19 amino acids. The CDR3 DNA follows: TGTGCCAGCAGCGAGCTCGGACTAGCGGGCAGGTTCAACACCGGGGAGCTGTTTTTT. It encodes CASSELGLAGRFNTGELFF.

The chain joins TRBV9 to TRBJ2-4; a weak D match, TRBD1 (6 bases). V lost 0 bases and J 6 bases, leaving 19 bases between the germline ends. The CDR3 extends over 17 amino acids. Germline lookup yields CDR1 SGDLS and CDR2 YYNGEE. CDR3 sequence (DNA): TGTGCCAGCAGCGTAGCCTCAGGGGCGGACAGCGGAAACATTCAGTACTTC. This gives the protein CASSVASGADSGNIQYF.

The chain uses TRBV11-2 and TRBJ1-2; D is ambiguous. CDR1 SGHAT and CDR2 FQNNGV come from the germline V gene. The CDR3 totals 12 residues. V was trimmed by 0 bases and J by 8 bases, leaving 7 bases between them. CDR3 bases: TGTGCCAGCAGCTTAGAACTAGGAGGCTACACCTTC. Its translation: CASSLELGGYTF.

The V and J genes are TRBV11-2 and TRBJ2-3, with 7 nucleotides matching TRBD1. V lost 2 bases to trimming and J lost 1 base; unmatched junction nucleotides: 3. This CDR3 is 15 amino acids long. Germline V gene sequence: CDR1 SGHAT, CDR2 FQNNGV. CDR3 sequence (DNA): TGTGCCAGCAGCTTAAACAGGGGAGGCACAGATACGCAGTATTTT. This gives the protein CASSLNRGGTDTQYF.

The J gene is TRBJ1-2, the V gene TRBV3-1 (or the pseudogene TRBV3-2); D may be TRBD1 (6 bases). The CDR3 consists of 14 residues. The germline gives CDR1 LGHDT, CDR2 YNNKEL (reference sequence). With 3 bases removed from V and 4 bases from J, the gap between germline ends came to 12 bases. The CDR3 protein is CASSHRQDSYGYTF. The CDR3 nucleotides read TGTGCCAGCAGCCATCGTCAGGACAGCTATGGCTACACCTTC.

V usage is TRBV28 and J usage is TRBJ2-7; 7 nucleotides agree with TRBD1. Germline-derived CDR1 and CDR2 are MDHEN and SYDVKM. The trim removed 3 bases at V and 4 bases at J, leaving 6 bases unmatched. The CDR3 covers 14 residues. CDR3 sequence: CASSFSARGYEQYF. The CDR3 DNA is TGTGCCAGCAGTTTTAGCGCCAGGGGGTACGAGCAGTACTTC.